This TCR beta chain was captured by sequencing in a study of shared clonotypes between healthy human individuals. Replicate PCRs were loaded with roughly 300 ng DNA from unsorted PBMC, 30,000 or so T cell genomes. Repertoires were generated with immunoSEQ multiplex PCR, while TCRdb's copy carries only in-frame clones and drops some. The sample carries hundreds of thousands of clones, more than 75% recorded once. Sample: PBMCs. The TCR originated in a woman aged 40 to 55 in good health. Some clones in this sample may be carry-over from other donors' samples.

The CDR3 nucleotides read TGTGCCAGCAGTCAAGACAGCAGCTCCTACAATGAGCAGTTCTTC. It codes for CASSQDSSSYNEQFF. V usage is TRBV6-4 and J usage is TRBJ2-1; weak D call: TRBD1 (5 bases). Germline CDR1 is MRHNA and CDR2 is SNTAGT. The CDR3 has 15 amino acids. The germline V and J ends were trimmed by 5 bases and 0 bases, with 11 bases remaining between them.